This record looks at one T cell receptor beta chain sequence and its context. What it binds is unknown. This specimen belongs to a study of T cell responses to AZD1222 COVID-19 vaccine. Broader study findings: Spike was spanned by vaccine-associated CD4 TCRs, with dominance at 160-218 and 743-854.

CDR3 size: 12 residues. CDR1 is MDHEN, CDR2 SYDVKM, per germline. Trimming cost V 3 bases and J 10 bases, with 10 bases left between them. Profiled with immunoSEQ multiplex PCR; TCRdb holds only in-frame clones, not every one. The sample records some 100,000 clones, roughly 86% being singletons. This chain connects TRBV28 to TRBJ2-1, with D hard to call. The sequence was collected from an adult in good health. The sequencing here drew on peripheral blood, taken on day 0 of AZD1222 vaccination. CDR3 protein: CASSFPFREQFF. The CDR3, as DNA: TGTGCCAGCAGTTTCCCTTTTCGGGAGCAGTTCTTC.